This record concerns one T cell receptor beta chain sequence. The data belong to a study of human T cells and chemical hapten exposure. At the level of the study: Per-sample variation in TCR yield stemmed mainly from small pooled library volume differences.

Time point here: healthy volunteer bleed at 6 weeks. Blood, whole and unfractionated, served as the source for total RNA extraction. The length of the CDR3 is 14 residues. The V end was cut by 2 bases, the J end by 3 bases, with 8 bases between. CDR1 MGHDK and CDR2 SYGVNS come from the germline V gene. Unique molecular identifiers were attached to individual cDNA molecules during library preparation. Using its own MiXCR run on the RACE reads, TCRdb lists one record per CDR3 protein. The repertoire holds around 80,000 distinct CDR3 sequences, with 8.6% as singletons. This TCR came from a male donor in good health. Some clones in this sample may be carry-over from other donors' samples. Source material: whole blood. The J gene is TRBJ1-5, the V gene TRBV25-1; D unresolved. The CDR3 sequence is CASSERVVNQPQHF. The CDR3 DNA is TGTGCCAGCAGTGAAAGGGTCGTCAATCAGCCCCAGCATTTT.